The 27 T cell receptor beta chains below were found in one sample sequenced in a study of control samples from healthy donors and cancer patients. Here immunoSEQ multiplex PCR was the method, and the copy in TCRdb shows in-frame clones only, minus some. This table holds fewer than 130,000 clones, roughly 90% found once. Input material: PBMCs. All receptors come from a woman aged 55-69 years with lung cancer.

V usage is TRBV7-9 and J usage is TRBJ1-1; D is possibly TRBD1 (5 bases). From germline, CDR1 is SEHNR and CDR2 FQNEAQ (reference sequence). This CDR3 is built from 12 residues. V was shortened by 1 base and J by 11 bases, with 11 bases between the two germline ends. This CDR3 is CASSLDRSPAFF. In DNA form, the CDR3 reads TGTGCCAGCAGCTTAGACAGGTCCCCGGCTTTCTTT.

This chain connects TRBV7-8 to TRBJ1-2, with 7 bases matching TRBD1. Germline V gene sequence: CDR1 SGHVS, CDR2 FQNEAQ. V trimming: 0 bases; J trimming: 4 bases; junction bases outside the gene matches: 11. The CDR3 is made up of 17 amino acids. The CDR3 is CASSLAQTGRGPYGYTF. The CDR3 nucleotides are TGTGCCAGCAGCTTAGCTCAGACCGGGAGGGGGCCCTATGGCTACACCTTC. Full variable domain (missing parts from reference TRBV7-8 and TRBJ1-2): GAGVSQSPRYKVAKRGQDVALRCDPISGHVSLFWYQQALGQGPEFLTYFQNEAQLDKSGLPSDRFFAERPEGSVSTLKIQRTQQEDSAVYLCASSLAQTGRGPYGYTFGSGTRLTVV.

The rearrangement uses TRBV15 and TRBJ2-1, with 8 bases aligning to TRBD2. CDR3 length: 17 amino acids. The V gene end was trimmed by 3 bases and the J gene end by 3 bases; junction bases not matched to a gene: 10. Germline values: CDR1 LNHNV, CDR2 YYDKDF (reference sequence). The DNA for the CDR3 is TGTGCCACCAGCAGGGGAGCGGGAGAGGGGTACTACAATGAGCAGTTCTTC. Translated, it gives CATSRGAGEGYYNEQFF. Full variable domain (remainder filled in from reference TRBV15 and TRBJ2-1): DAMVIQNPRYQVTQFGKPVTLSCSQTLNHNVMYWYQQKSSQAPKLLFHYYDKDFNNEADTPDNFQSRRPNTSFCFLDIRSPGLGDTAMYLCATSRGAGEGYYNEQFFGPGTRLTVL.

V and J are TRBV28 and TRBJ2-7; TRBD1 matches at 7 bases. With 8 bases clipped from V and 6 bases from J, the junction kept 10 bases outside the gene matches. This CDR3 region has 13 residues. The V gene's germline CDR1 is MDHEN and CDR2 SYDVKM. Here the CDR3 reads CASERQGLTEQYF. In DNA, the CDR3 is TGTGCCAGCGAAAGACAGGGTCTCACCGAGCAGTACTTC.

The rearrangement joins TRBV18 to TRBJ2-5; 11 bases fit TRBD1. This CDR3 is 18 amino acids long. Trimming cost V 2 bases and J 4 bases; bases outside gene matches: 12. Germline lookup yields CDR1 KGHSH and CDR2 LQKENI. The chain's CDR3 is CASSPRRTGGVEGETQYF. The CDR3 DNA reads TGTGCCAGCTCACCAAGACGGACAGGGGGCGTTGAAGGAGAGACCCAGTACTTC.

The chain carries TRBV30 and TRBJ1-1, with TRBD1 as a possible D gene (6 bases). In germline, CDR1 is GTSNPN, CDR2 SVGIG (reference sequence). This CDR3 is built from 13 residues. Trimming removed 4 bases at V and 2 bases at J, with 11 bases between. The CDR3 spells CAWMMTGNTEAFF. The CDR3 DNA sequence: TGTGCCTGGATGATGACAGGAAACACTGAAGCTTTCTTT. Variable domain in full (rest from reference TRBV30 and TRBJ1-1): SQTIHQWPATLVQPVGSPLSLECTVEGTSNPNLYWYRQAAGRGLQLLFYSVGIGQISSEVPQNLSASRPQDRQFILSSKKLLLSDSGFYLCAWMMTGNTEAFFGQGTRLTVV.

The gene calls are TRBV5-1 and TRBJ1-1; a weak D match, TRBD1 (5 bases). Germline lookup yields CDR1 SGHRS and CDR2 YFSETQ. This CDR3 has 13 amino acids. V dropped 7 bases and J dropped 5 bases, with 15 bases sitting between them. In DNA, the CDR3 is TGCGCCAGCTCGGGACCCTCGGGGACTGAAGCTTTCTTT. Its protein product is CASSGPSGTEAFF.

The chain recombines TRBV6-5 with TRBJ2-7; 7 positions agree with TRBD1. Germline V gives CDR1 MNHEY, CDR2 SVGAGI. There are 15 residues in the CDR3. After removal of 0 bases from V and 4 bases from J, the junction contained 6 bases not matched to a gene. The CDR3 reads CASSYSLGGEYEQYF. The CDR3 nucleotides are TGTGCCAGCAGTTACTCGCTAGGGGGCGAATACGAGCAGTACTTC.

This clone appeared a single time. This chain joins TRBV27 and TRBJ1-2; weak D call: TRBD1 (6 bases). With 6 bases removed from V and 0 bases from J, the gap between germline ends came to 17 bases. The CDR3 spans 16 residues. CDR1 is MNHEY and CDR2 is SMNVEV in the germline V gene (reference sequence). This CDR3 reads CASRGGVWTANYGYTF. As DNA, the CDR3 is TGTGCCAGCAGGGGTGGAGTGTGGACAGCTAACTATGGCTACACCTTC.

This rearrangement joins TRBV24-1 to TRBJ1-3; 8 bases fit TRBD1. This CDR3 has 17 amino acids. Germline-derived CDR1 and CDR2 are KGHDR and SFDVKD. V was clipped by 3 bases and J by 5 bases; unmatched bases: 11. The CDR3 sequence: CATSDLAPQGARNTIYF. In DNA, the CDR3 is TGTGCCACCAGTGATCTGGCCCCCCAGGGGGCGAGAAACACCATATATTTT.

This clone was observed a handful of times. This chain links TRBV6-5 with TRBJ1-2; D is undetermined. V lost 6 bases to trimming and J lost 6 bases, with 11 bases between them. This CDR3 comprises 12 residues. Looked up from germline, CDR1 is MNHEY and CDR2 is SVGAGI. The DNA of the CDR3 is TGTGCCAGCAGGACGTTCAGAGATGGCTACACCTTC. The encoded protein is CASRTFRDGYTF.

The chain employs TRBV3-1 (or the pseudogene TRBV3-2) and TRBJ1-1; D is undetermined. Germline-derived CDR1 and CDR2 are LGHDT and YNNKEL (reference sequence). The CDR3 has 14 residues. Trimming took off 5 bases at V and 5 bases at J, with 15 bases between the two ends. This CDR3 is CASSKANSGTEAFF. CDR3 coding DNA: TGTGCCAGCAGCAAAGCAAATAGCGGGACTGAAGCTTTCTTT.

The chain joins TRBV6-5 to TRBJ1-6; a weak D match, TRBD1 (5 bases). CDR3 length: 14 amino acids. V was trimmed by 6 bases and J by 5 bases, leaving 11 bases between them. Per germline, CDR1 MNHEY and CDR2 SVGAGI. This CDR3 reads CASRRGRNNSPLHF. CDR3 in DNA: TGTGCCAGCAGGCGGGGACGGAATAATTCACCCCTCCACTTT.

The chain has TRBV6-1 and TRBJ1-3, with 12 bases lining up with TRBD1. The germline CDR1 and CDR2 sequences are MNHNS and SASEGT. The CDR3 consists of 16 residues. With V trimmed by 3 bases and J by 8 bases, 8 bases remained unmatched. Here the CDR3 reads CASSDHLGQGADTIYF. CDR3 coding DNA: TGTGCCAGCAGTGACCACCTGGGACAGGGGGCTGACACCATATATTTT.

Only one count was recorded for this clone. This chain uses TRBV7-9 with TRBJ2-1; D is perhaps TRBD1 (6 bases). CDR3 length equals 14 residues. V lost 6 bases and J lost 4, with 13 bases in between. Germline CDR1 is SEHNR and CDR2 is FQNEAQ (reference sequence). DNA of the CDR3: TGTGCCAGCAGTATCGGACAGCTATACAATGAGCAGTTCTTC. This encodes CASSIGQLYNEQFF.

V and J are TRBV2 and TRBJ2-6, with D maybe TRBD2 (6 bases). Germline V gene sequence: CDR1 SNHLY, CDR2 FYNNEI. With 4 bases removed from V and 0 bases from J, the gap between germline ends came to 7 bases. There are 15 residues in the CDR3. The CDR3: CASSAGASGANVLTF. In nucleotides, the CDR3 is TGTGCCAGCAGTGCGGGAGCCTCTGGGGCCAACGTCCTGACTTTC.

The chain joins TRBV24-1 to TRBJ2-6; D is possibly TRBD2 (5 bases). V dropped 9 bases and J dropped 0 bases, with 23 bases sitting between them. The CDR3 is 19 amino acids. The germline V gene has CDR1 KGHDR and CDR2 SFDVKD. The CDR3 sequence: CATFRPGMRVASGANVLTF. Written as DNA, the CDR3 is TGTGCCACCTTTCGTCCCGGGATGCGCGTCGCCTCTGGGGCCAACGTCCTGACTTTC.

The CDR3 DNA sequence: TGTGCCAGCAGGGAGGGGGCAACTGAAGCTTTCTTT. This translates into CASREGATEAFF. The V gene is TRBV6-5, the J gene TRBJ1-1, with 7 bases lining up with TRBD1. The V and J ends lost 6 bases and 5 bases, in that order; junction bases with no gene match: 3. This CDR3 spans 12 amino acids. Germline loops: CDR1 MNHEY, CDR2 SVGAGI.

The CDR3 DNA is TGTGCCAGCTCACCCCCTAGCGGGGGGCCCCAAGAGACCCAGTACTTC. Translation gives CASSPPSGGPQETQYF. The chain recombines TRBV18 with TRBJ2-5; 11 positions match TRBD2. Trimming took 3 bases from V and 1 from J; bases not matched to a gene: 4. Germline CDR1 reads KGHSH; CDR2 reads LQKENI. There are 16 residues in the CDR3.

This clone turned up a few times. The V and J genes are TRBV27 and TRBJ2-1, with 7 bases identical to TRBD1. The V gene end was trimmed by 5 bases and the J gene end by 0 bases; junction bases not matched to a gene: 7. This CDR3 contains 16 residues. In germline, CDR1 is MNHEY, CDR2 SMNVEV (reference sequence). The CDR3 coding sequence is TGTGCCAGCAGTCCCGAGGGGACAGCCTCCTACAATGAGCAGTTCTTC. Translated: CASSPEGTASYNEQFF.

The V gene is TRBV7-2, the J gene TRBJ1-5; weak D call: TRBD1 (5 bases). Looked up from germline, CDR1 is SGHTA and CDR2 is FQGNSA. The CDR3 covers 15 residues. V was clipped by 5 bases and J by 7 bases, with 18 bases between them. As DNA, the CDR3 is TGTGCCAGCAGCCCCTGGGGGGTCCTAGGGCAGCCCCAGCATTTT. As protein: CASSPWGVLGQPQHF.

Remarks on this clone: The sample has other DNA sequences that encode this CDR3 too. The rearrangement links TRBV24-1 to TRBJ2-7, with 10 bases aligning to TRBD2. V lost 5 bases to trimming and J lost 3 bases; unmatched junction nucleotides: 3. CDR1 is KGHDR and CDR2 is SFDVKD in the germline V gene. The CDR3 runs to 14 residues. The CDR3 bases are TGTGCCACCAGTGGGACTAGCGGAAGCTACGAGCAGTACTTC. Encoded protein: CATSGTSGSYEQYF.

The chain employs TRBV19 and TRBJ2-7; tentative D call: TRBD2 (5 bases). V dropped 7 bases and J dropped 2 bases, with 12 bases sitting between them. The CDR3 length is 13 residues. Germline V gene sequence: CDR1 LNHDA, CDR2 SQIVND (reference sequence). CDR3 coding DNA: TGTGCCAGTATGGAGACGGGAACCTACGAGCAGTACTTC. It specifies CASMETGTYEQYF.

The chain is built from TRBV2 and TRBJ2-3, with TRBD2 as a possible D gene (6 bases). Between the trimmed V and J ends, which lost 8 bases and 2 bases, there was a span of 14 bases. The CDR3 sequence is 14 residues long. The germline gives CDR1 SNHLY, CDR2 FYNNEI. CDR3 DNA: TGTGCCAGCCTTCTACGGGGGAACACAGATACGCAGTATTTT. This sequence encodes CASLLRGNTDTQYF.

The chain joins TRBV2 to TRBJ1-2; unclear D gene. Deletions cut 2 bases from V and 3 bases from J, with 10 bases between. Germline values: CDR1 SNHLY, CDR2 FYNNEI. CDR3 length: 14 residues. DNA for the CDR3: TGTGCCAGCAGTGAAATAGGACCCCACTATGGCTACACCTTC. Translating it yields CASSEIGPHYGYTF.

This chain links TRBV9 with TRBJ2-3; D is uncertain. There are 12 residues in the CDR3. Deletions cut 3 bases from V and 4 bases from J, with 6 bases between. Germline CDR1 reads SGDLS; CDR2 reads YYNGEE. This CDR3 is CASSASADTQYF. The CDR3, as DNA: TGTGCCAGCAGCGCTTCGGCAGATACGCAGTATTTT.

The V call is TRBV27, the J call TRBJ1-3, with TRBD1 matching 8 bases. With 2 bases clipped from V and 0 bases from J, the junction kept 9 bases outside the gene matches. Germline CDR1 is MNHEY and CDR2 is SMNVEV (reference sequence). The CDR3 has 18 residues. The CDR3 sequence is CASSLSWPGQDSGNTIYF. The CDR3 DNA reads as TGTGCCAGCAGTTTAAGCTGGCCGGGACAGGACTCTGGAAACACCATATATTTT.